Listed below are T cell receptor beta chains from one sample, sequenced in a study of fetal regulatory T cell absence and autoimmunity. Here immunoSEQ multiplex PCR was the method, and the copy in TCRdb shows in-frame clones only, minus some. The sample carries 95,000 to 100,000 clones, approximately 75% recorded once. The sequenced sample consisted of pancreas tissue. The receptor set was obtained from a male donor with IPEX syndrome. CDR3s include the opening cysteine and the closing phenylalanine or tryptophan. D genes are given only for firm matches. Expanded clones are given a class, and other clones once, few, many or no size at all.

abundance,j_gene,d_gene,v_gene,CDR3aa,CDR3nt
NA,TRBJ2-7,NA,TRBV7-7,CASSYGVSYEQYF,TGTGCTAGCAGTTACGGGGTCTCCTACGAGCAGTACTTC
NA,TRBJ2-7,NA,TRBV7-9,CASSLYGGGSYEQYF,TGTGCCAGCAGCTTATACGGGGGAGGCTCCTACGAGCAGTACTTC
NA,TRBJ2-2,NA,TRBV27,CASSPGPSHGELFF,TGTGCCAGCAGCCCCGGCCCAAGCCACGGGGAGCTGTTTTTT
NA,TRBJ1-1,NA,TRBV10-3,CAISVYGRERNTEAFF,TGTGCCATCAGTGTCTACGGACGGGAAAGGAACACTGAAGCTTTCTTT
NA,TRBJ1-5,TRBD1,TRBV7-8,CASSNRDRGPNQPQHF,TGTGCCAGCAGCAACCGGGACAGGGGGCCCAATCAGCCCCAGCATTTT
once,TRBJ2-3,NA,TRBV19,CASRIQGTDTQYF,TGTGCCAGTAGAATTCAGGGCACAGATACGCAGTATTTT
NA,TRBJ2-5,TRBD1,TRBV6-4,CASSQIRDREETQYF,TGTGCCAGCAGTCAGATCCGGGACAGGGAAGAGACCCAGTACTTC
NA,TRBJ1-6,NA,TRBV11-2,CASSLGVLGRTNSPLHF,TGTGCCAGCAGCTTAGGAGTCTTAGGCAGGACTAATTCACCCCTCCACTTT
NA,TRBJ2-3,TRBD2,TRBV25-1,CASSGGSGSTDTQYF,TGTGCCAGCAGTGGAGGTAGCGGGAGCACAGATACGCAGTATTTT
NA,TRBJ1-5,TRBD1,TRBV19,CASSIMTGGQPQHF,TGTGCCAGTAGTATTATGACAGGGGGCCAGCCCCAGCATTTT
NA,TRBJ2-7,NA,TRBV5-5,CASSVRGSYEQYF,TGTGCCAGCAGCGTCCGGGGCTCCTACGAGCAGTACTTC
few,TRBJ1-1,TRBD1,TRBV4-1,CASSPDRVRTEAFF,TGCGCCAGCAGCCCTGACAGGGTGAGGACTGAAGCTTTCTTT
NA,TRBJ2-3,NA,TRBV2,CASSALIGDTQYF,TGTGCCAGCAGTGCCCTGATCGGGGATACGCAGTATTTT
NA,TRBJ1-5,TRBD1,TRBV15,CATSADRVSNQPQHF,TGTGCCACCAGCGCCGACAGGGTCAGCAATCAGCCCCAGCATTTT
NA,TRBJ1-1,NA,TRBV7-9,CASSLWGTEAFF,TGTGCCAGCAGCTTATGGGGAACTGAAGCTTTCTTT
NA,TRBJ2-5,NA,TRBV6-5,CASSYSPDVQETQYF,TGTGCCAGCAGTTATAGCCCGGACGTACAAGAGACCCAGTACTTC
many,TRBJ2-2,TRBD2,TRBV5-1,CASSLAGGNTGELFF,TGCGCCAGCAGCTTGGCGGGGGGAAACACCGGGGAGCTGTTTTTT